This paragraph reports one TCR beta chain. Antigen unknown. The data belong to a study of shared clonotypes between healthy human individuals. General study findings and limits: Sharing across four donors was highest in naive CD4 (approximately 5%) and lowest in memory CD8 (roughly 0.4%). Naive subsets usually exceeded memory subsets in estimated richness.

The protocol was immunoSEQ multiplex PCR, while the TCRdb copy is restricted to in-frame clones and leaves out a portion. Of approximately 2.1 million clones in the sample, more than 80% were seen once. Healthy adults negative for HIV, lacking recent acute infections or vaccinations, served as donors. Germline V lookup: CDR1 LGHNA, CDR2 YSLEER. V was shortened by 1 base and J by 2 bases, with 14 bases between the two germline ends. The CDR3 loop spans 16 amino acids. Sequencing was carried out using naive CD4+ T cells from PBMCs. The subset here: CD45RA+ positively selected. The receptor comes from a man in his late teens or twenties in good health. Some clones in this sample may be carry-over from other donors' samples. The chain uses TRBV4-3 and TRBJ2-5, with D maybe TRBD1 (6 bases). The chain's CDR3 is CASSQGAGALQETQYF. The CDR3 DNA reads TGCGCCAGCAGCCAAGGGGCAGGGGCTTTACAAGAGACCCAGTACTTC.